This T cell receptor beta chain was identified in a study of T cell changes during pregnancy in multiple sclerosis. CDR1 LNHDA and CDR2 SQIVND come from the germline V gene (reference sequence). J gave up 2 bases and V 3 bases, and 3 bases lay outside the gene matches. The CDR3 sequence is 15 residues long. The protocol was immunoSEQ multiplex PCR, while the TCRdb copy is restricted to in-frame clones and leaves out a portion. The table shows about 100,000 clones, with about 94% occurring only once. Source: peripheral blood, taken after pregnancy. This TCR derives from a female donor with multiple sclerosis, enrolled in a pregnancy study. The chain joins TRBV19 to TRBJ2-7; 11 bases fit TRBD1. The CDR3 protein is CASSIGQGAAYEQYF. The CDR3 DNA reads TGTGCCAGTAGTATCGGACAGGGGGCGGCCTACGAGCAGTACTTC.